The 11 T cell receptor beta chains in this list originate from one sample, sequenced in a study of cytomegalovirus exposure and HLA in healthy donors. PCR employed 60 Vbeta and 13 Jbeta primers. Using immunoSEQ multiplex PCR, the repertoire was profiled, and TCRdb retains in-frame clones only, with some absent. The sample includes about 110,000 clones, around two thirds seen only once; the top ten take approximately 3.8%. Sequences were obtained from PBMCs. The receptors originated from a man aged 25 to 40 in good health and CMV-seropositive.

This clone was detected only a few times. In DNA form, the CDR3 reads TGTGCCAGAAGCCGCGGGACTAGCGGGGGGGCGAACACCGGGGAGCTGTTTTTT. It is translated as CARSRGTSGGANTGELFF. The chain has TRBV5-3 and TRBJ2-2; the match to TRBD2 covers 16 bases. TRBV5-3 is designated an ORF whose function remains uncertain. CDR3 length: 18 residues. The V gene end was trimmed by 4 bases and the J gene end by 0 bases; junction bases not matched to a gene: 3.

The J gene is TRBJ1-2, the V gene TRBV6-5; a weak D match, TRBD1 (5 bases). The CDR3 sequence is 13 residues long. V lost 6 bases to trimming and J lost 6 bases, with 14 bases between them. Germline CDR1 is MNHEY and CDR2 is SVGAGI. The CDR3 spells CASRIGVGNGYTF. CDR3 DNA: TGTGCCAGCAGAATAGGGGTGGGCAATGGCTACACCTTC.

This chain joins TRBV21-1 and TRBJ2-3; the table names TRBD2, a call not compared with the DNA. TRBV21-1 is a known pseudogene. CDR3 length: 18 residues. The CDR3 sequence is CASSRSSGGPSSTDTQYF. The DNA of the CDR3 is TGTGCCAGCAGCAGATCTAGCGGGGGGCCTTCCAGCACAGATACGCAGTATTTT.

The chain couples TRBV2 to TRBJ2-5, with D possibly TRBD2 on 6 matching bases. The CDR3 length is 14 residues. The germline CDR1 and CDR2 sequences are SNHLY and FYNNEI. Between the trimmed V and J ends, which lost 6 bases and 4 bases, there was a span of 15 bases. For the CDR3, the DNA is TGTGCCAGCAGCTCCGGGACTGGAGGAGAGACCCAGTACTTC. Translated: CASSSGTGGETQYF.

The chain uses TRBV5-1 and TRBJ2-7, with D maybe TRBD1 (6 bases). Germline V lookup: CDR1 SGHRS, CDR2 YFSETQ. The CDR3 contains 13 residues. Trimming removed 0 bases at V and 4 bases at J, with 8 bases between. CDR3 in DNA: TGCGCCAGCAGCTTGGCCAGGGGATACGAGCAGTACTTC. Protein product: CASSLARGYEQYF.

The CDR3 is CASTDGNTIYF. The CDR3 DNA follows: TGTGCCAGCACCGACGGGAACACCATATATTTT. This chain joins TRBV6-5 and TRBJ1-3; no firm D call. The germline gives CDR1 MNHEY, CDR2 SVGAGI. V shed 7 bases and J shed 7 bases, with 8 bases lying between them. This CDR3 region has 11 residues.

The chain employs TRBV10-2 and TRBJ2-1, with D perhaps matching TRBD1 (5 bases). This CDR3 contains 16 residues. Trimming pared 0 bases from V and 6 bases from J, leaving 15 bases between. Germline lookup yields CDR1 WSHSY and CDR2 SAAADI. CDR3 protein: CASSESSAMGPNEQFF. The CDR3 nucleotides are TGCGCCAGCAGTGAGTCGAGTGCTATGGGGCCCAATGAGCAGTTCTTC.

The rearrangement uses TRBV15 and TRBJ1-1, with 8 bases matching TRBD1. Germline V gives CDR1 LNHNV, CDR2 YYDKDF (reference sequence). This CDR3 has 17 residues. The junction had 13 bases not matched to a gene; V was cut back by 0 bases and J by 7 bases. CDR3 in amino acids: CATSRDPYPGGGGEAFF. The CDR3 DNA is TGTGCCACCAGCAGAGACCCTTACCCAGGGGGCGGGGGTGAAGCTTTCTTT.

CDR3: CASSLGGTGVQETQYF. In nucleotides, the CDR3 is TGCGCCAGCAGCTTGGGGGGGACAGGAGTGCAAGAGACCCAGTACTTC. The chain carries TRBV5-1 and TRBJ2-5; TRBD1 aligns across 8 bases. Germline V lookup: CDR1 SGHRS, CDR2 YFSETQ. The CDR3 runs 16 residues. V shed 0 bases, J shed 2 bases, and the junction held 6 bases outside the gene matches.

The table lists this clone with a few counts. Compared with germline, one end of the junction differs, possibly owing to a read error. The chain has TRBV10-3 and TRBJ1-1; 7 bases map to TRBD1. Germline-derived CDR1 and CDR2 are ENHRY and SYGVKD. The CDR3 length is 13 residues. CDR3 DNA: TGTGCCACCAGACAGGGTGGTAACAGTGAAGCTTTCTTT. It specifies CATRQGGNSEAFF.

The V gene is TRBV27, the J gene TRBJ2-5; the match to TRBD2 covers 9 bases. The CDR3 totals 16 residues. V lost 6 bases, J lost 2 bases, and 10 bases stayed unmatched. The germline CDR1 and CDR2 sequences are MNHEY and SMNVEV (reference sequence). The CDR3 DNA follows: TGTGCCAGCAGCCATTCTGGCGGGGGGGGTCAAGAGACCCAGTACTTC. It codes for CASSHSGGGGQETQYF.